This TCR beta chain was identified in a study of blood T cells in healthy people across ages. There are a few counts of this clonotype. No antigen is known for it. V shed 3 bases and J 4 bases; nucleotides not matched to a gene: 5. This CDR3 has 14 amino acids. General study points: A strong correlation was seen between TCR beta diversity and naive T cell percentage.

A sample-barcoded 5' primer and a J-beta primer mix were used in a second PCR of about 6 to 11 cycles. With 12 random nucleotides, a template-switch adaptor tagged each individual cDNA molecule. TCRdb re-analysed the 5' RACE reads in MiXCR, keeping a single row per CDR3 protein. The sample yields under 850,000 distinct CDR3 sequences, about 36% seen once. The chain uses TRBV12-3 or TRBV12-4 and TRBJ2-7; the match to TRBD1 covers 8 bases. Sequenced: blood. The sequence was obtained from a man younger than 35 in good health. The CDR3 nucleotides read TGTGCCAGCAGTTTCGCAACAGGGGGGTACGAGCAGTACTTC. Its translation is CASSFATGGYEQYF.